One and the same sample provided the 32 T cell receptor beta chains below, sequenced in a study of blood T cell repertoires in COVID-19. This table comes from immunoSEQ multiplex PCR, and its TCRdb copy is limited to in-frame clones, with some not included. The data contain more than 150,000 clones, 70% to 85% of them singletons. Sequencing used peripheral blood. These TCRs come from a human donor in a cohort sampled during active COVID-19.

V gene TRBV18 combines with J gene TRBJ1-1, with a weak D call TRBD1 (5 bases). CDR3 length: 13 residues. The germline V gene encodes CDR1 KGHSH and CDR2 LQKENI. Trimming cost V 4 bases and J 1 base, with 7 bases left between them. Here the CDR3 DNA reads TGTGCCAGCTCACTTACAGGGAACACTGAAGCTTTCTTT. Translated: CASSLTGNTEAFF.

The chain links TRBV6-1 to TRBJ2-7; D is possibly TRBD1 (6 bases). The CDR3 runs 14 residues. V lost 2 bases and J 6 bases, leaving 14 bases between the germline ends. The germline V gene encodes CDR1 MNHNS and CDR2 SASEGT. The CDR3 loop reads CASSESRTVLEQYF. The CDR3 DNA reads TGTGCCAGCAGTGAATCAAGGACAGTACTCGAGCAGTACTTC.

The chain employs TRBV4-1 and TRBJ1-1, with 8 bases that match TRBD1. V shed 0 bases, J shed 10 bases, and the junction held 10 bases outside the gene matches. Germline-derived CDR1 and CDR2 are MGHRA and YSYEKL. This CDR3 has 15 residues. In nucleotides, the CDR3 is TGCGCCAGCAGCCAAGATGAAGGGACAGGCAGGGGAGCTTTCTTT. It yields the protein CASSQDEGTGRGAFF.

The chain combines TRBV19 with TRBJ2-3; D might be TRBD2 (7 bases). Germline V gene data show CDR1 as LNHDA and CDR2 as SQIVND (reference sequence). This CDR3 has 16 amino acids. Between the trimmed V and J ends, which lost 3 bases and 1 base, there was a span of 14 bases. This CDR3 reads CASSITGGLGTDTQYF. CDR3 nucleotides: TGTGCCAGTAGTATCACGGGGGGCTTGGGCACAGATACGCAGTATTTT. Full variable domain (outside the CDR3, taken from reference TRBV19 and TRBJ2-3): DGGITQSPKYLFRKEGQNVTLSCEQNLNHDAMYWYRQDPGQGLRLIYYSQIVNDFQKGDIAEGYSVSREKKESFPLTVTSAQKNPTAFYLCASSITGGLGTDTQYFGPGTRLTVL.

This chain uses TRBV5-1 with TRBJ2-2, with D unresolved. V lost 4 bases, J lost 2 bases, and 12 bases lay in between. Looked up from germline, CDR1 is SGHRS and CDR2 is YFSETQ. The CDR3 extends over 15 amino acids. CDR3: CASSPGPSNTGELFF. CDR3 nucleotides: TGCGCCAGCAGCCCTGGGCCCTCTAACACCGGGGAGCTGTTTTTT.

This chain links TRBV28 with TRBJ2-5; no firm D call. From germline, CDR1 is MDHEN and CDR2 SYDVKM. V was pared by 4 bases and J by 5 bases, with 5 bases between. This CDR3 region has 11 residues. The CDR3 DNA is TGTGCCAGCAGTTCTAGGGAGACCCAGTACTTC. It translates to CASSSRETQYF.

Only a few counts were recorded for this clone. The V and J genes are TRBV6-6 and TRBJ1-1, with 11 bases matching TRBD1. Germline V gene lookup returns CDR1 MNHNY and CDR2 SVGAGI (reference sequence). V lost 6 bases, J lost 3 bases, and 3 bases stayed unmatched. This CDR3 is 14 amino acids long. DNA for the CDR3: TGTGCCAGCAGGGAGGGACAGGGGGACACTGAAGCTTTCTTT. Its translation: CASREGQGDTEAFF.

The chain couples TRBV9 to TRBJ2-1; D is undetermined. The CDR3 has 13 residues. V was trimmed by 0 bases and J by 6 bases, leaving 7 bases between them. In germline, CDR1 is SGDLS, CDR2 YYNGEE. The chain's CDR3 is CASSVGQFNEQFF. The CDR3 region has the DNA TGTGCCAGCAGCGTAGGGCAGTTCAATGAGCAGTTCTTC.

This sequence joins TRBV9 and TRBJ1-3, with 8 bases identical to TRBD1. Per germline, CDR1 SGDLS and CDR2 YYNGEE. This CDR3 comprises 13 residues. The V segment lost 7 bases and the J segment 7 bases; nucleotides outside the gene matches: 7. CDR3 nucleotide sequence: TGTGCCAGCGGAGGGGACAGGAGTAACACCATATATTTT. This translates into CASGGDRSNTIYF.

This chain uses TRBV7-8 with TRBJ1-1; 10 bases are shared with TRBD1. The CDR3 loop spans 15 amino acids. The V gene's germline CDR1 is SGHVS and CDR2 FQNEAQ. Trimming removed 5 bases from V and 5 bases from J; junction bases left unmatched: 8. The CDR3 DNA sequence: TGTGCCAGCAGCCTAGGTGACAGGGGGCTTACTGAAGCTTTCTTT. Protein sequence: CASSLGDRGLTEAFF.

The V call is TRBV2, the J call TRBJ2-7, with no clear D. Trimming left V 4 bases short and J 3 bases short, with 10 bases between. This CDR3 is 13 amino acids long. The germline V gene encodes CDR1 SNHLY and CDR2 FYNNEI. The CDR3 DNA is TGTGCCAGCAGTGGAGACACTTTCTACGAGCAGTACTTC. Translated: CASSGDTFYEQYF.

V usage is TRBV15 and J usage is TRBJ2-7; TRBD1 might be the D (6 bases). CDR1 is LNHNV, CDR2 YYDKDF, per germline (reference sequence). CDR3 length: 16 residues. V gave up 2 bases and J gave up 7 bases, with 21 bases separating them. The CDR3 loop reads CATSRKRQATGGEQYF. DNA of the CDR3: TGTGCCACCAGCAGAAAAAGACAGGCTACCGGCGGAGAGCAGTACTTC.

This clone was detected only a few times. The V and J genes are TRBV4-2 and TRBJ1-5; 7 bases map to TRBD1. Unmatched junction bases numbered 6, after V lost 3 bases and J lost 4 bases. The CDR3 spans 15 residues. The germline V gene encodes CDR1 LGHNA and CDR2 YNFKEQ. Here the CDR3 reads CASSQTGLGNQPQHF. Written as DNA, the CDR3 is TGTGCCAGCAGCCAGACAGGGCTGGGGAATCAGCCCCAGCATTTT.

The CDR3 region has the DNA TGCGCCAGCAGCCAGACCAAGGGGGAGACCCAGTACTTC. This gives the protein CASSQTKGETQYF. The chain employs TRBV4-1 and TRBJ2-5, with D possibly matching TRBD1 (5 bases). Deletions cut 3 bases from V and 5 bases from J, with 10 bases between. Germline values: CDR1 MGHRA, CDR2 YSYEKL. The CDR3 runs 13 residues.

The chain has TRBV21-1 and TRBJ1-4; the DNA was not used to check the table's D call, TRBD1. TRBV21-1 is a pseudogene segment. This CDR3 comprises 15 residues. The CDR3 reads CASSKGHRGPEKLFF. CDR3 sequence (DNA): TGTGCCAGCAGCAAGGGGCACAGGGGGCCTGAAAAACTGTTTTTT.

The chain links TRBV5-6 to TRBJ1-1, with D possibly TRBD1 on 5 matching bases. V was shortened by 4 bases and J by 10 bases, with 17 bases between the two germline ends. CDR1 SGHDT and CDR2 YYEEEE come from the germline V gene. The CDR3 is made up of 13 amino acids. CDR3 sequence (DNA): TGTGCCAGCAGCCCGGAGGGAGAGGGGCCAGCTTTCTTT. It specifies CASSPEGEGPAFF.

The chain combines TRBV19 with TRBJ2-3; D is uncertain. Germline CDR1 is LNHDA and CDR2 is SQIVND (reference sequence). With 4 bases removed from V and 0 bases from J, the gap between germline ends came to 20 bases. The CDR3 covers 18 residues. CDR3 amino acids: CASSSPSLTQASTDTQYF. The CDR3 bases are TGTGCCAGTAGTAGCCCCTCTCTGACTCAAGCTAGCACAGATACGCAGTATTTT.

The rearrangement uses TRBV2 and TRBJ2-1, with D possibly TRBD2 on 5 matching bases. CDR3 length equals 13 residues. Per the germline V gene, CDR1 is SNHLY and CDR2 is FYNNEI. V gave up 9 bases and J gave up 2 bases, with 11 bases separating them. CDR3: CASPRGAYNEQFF. The CDR3 DNA sequence: TGTGCCAGTCCCCGGGGTGCCTACAATGAGCAGTTCTTC.

J is TRBJ2-3 and V is TRBV7-3, with D uncertain. This CDR3 has 13 amino acids. Germline CDR1 is SGHTA and CDR2 is FQGTGA. The V end lost 2 bases, the J end lost 6 bases, and 9 bases lay between the germline ends. The CDR3 DNA reads TGTGCCAGCAGCTTAGCCATCAGGGATACGCAGTATTTT. Translated, it gives CASSLAIRDTQYF.

This chain connects TRBV7-8 to TRBJ2-1, with a possible D match to TRBD2 (5 bases). Trimming stripped 3 bases from V and 8 bases from J, with 14 bases between. The CDR3 sequence is 14 residues long. Germline V lookup: CDR1 SGHVS, CDR2 FQNEAQ. In nucleotides, the CDR3 is TGTGCCAGCAGCTTTGACCCCAGCGGAGATGAGCAGTTCTTC. It translates to CASSFDPSGDEQFF.

The rearrangement links TRBV19 to TRBJ1-6, with a tentative D call TRBD1 (6 bases). The V gene's germline CDR1 is LNHDA and CDR2 SQIVND (reference sequence). The CDR3 has 13 amino acids. V lost 4 bases to trimming and J lost 6 bases, with 7 bases between them. CDR3 region: CASSSRGNSPLHF. Here the CDR3 DNA reads TGTGCCAGTAGTAGCAGGGGTAATTCACCCCTCCACTTT.

The rearrangement joins TRBV6-5 to TRBJ1-1; D not certain. The V end lost 6 bases, the J end lost 5 bases, and 10 bases lay between the germline ends. Germline CDR1 and CDR2: MNHEY and SVGAGI. The CDR3 consists of 12 residues. The CDR3 DNA reads as TGTGCCAGCAGCCCCGGTGGTACTGAAGCTTTCTTT. This encodes CASSPGGTEAFF.

J is TRBJ2-2 and V is TRBV12-2; the listed D gene, TRBD2, was not tested against the DNA. TRBV12-2 is listed as a pseudogene. There are 16 residues in the CDR3. CDR3 bases: TGTGCAAGTCGCTCACGGGAGAAGGGGAAGACCGGGGAGCTGTTTTTT. Residues: CASRSREKGKTGELFF.

V and J are TRBV7-6 and TRBJ1-4, with 9 bases identical to TRBD1. J lost 6 bases, V lost 4 bases, and 6 bases had no gene match. CDR1 and CDR2 from the germline V gene are SGHVS and FNYEAQ. This CDR3 is 15 amino acids long. The CDR3 spells CASSSTGTGYEKLFF. CDR3 DNA sequence: TGTGCCAGCAGCTCTACCGGGACAGGGTATGAAAAACTGTTTTTT.

The chain joins TRBV6-5 to TRBJ1-6, with TRBD1 matching 7 bases. The CDR3 contains 15 residues. The V segment lost 2 bases and the J segment 5 bases; nucleotides outside the gene matches: 3. CDR1 is MNHEY and CDR2 is SVGAGI in the germline V gene. The CDR3 region has the DNA TGTGCCAGCAGTTACGACAGGGAAAATAATTCACCCCTCCACTTT. Its translation is CASSYDRENNSPLHF.

The CDR3 spells CASSPLAGGPYEQYF. The CDR3 region has the DNA TGTGCCAGCAGCCCGCTAGCGGGGGGGCCCTACGAGCAGTACTTC. This chain connects TRBV7-9 to TRBJ2-7; 12 bases match TRBD2. The J segment lost 2 bases and the V segment lost 5 bases, leaving 4 bases of the junction unmatched. Germline assignment: CDR1 SEHNR and CDR2 FQNEAQ (reference sequence). This CDR3 region has 15 residues.

The chain carries TRBV5-1 and TRBJ2-7, with 8 bases aligning to TRBD1. The J segment lost 3 bases and the V segment lost 3 bases, leaving 5 bases of the junction unmatched. CDR1 and CDR2 (germline): SGHRS, YFSETQ. The length of the CDR3 is 14 residues. The chain's CDR3 is CASSWTGSGYEQYF. The DNA for the CDR3 is TGCGCCAGCAGCTGGACAGGGTCGGGCTACGAGCAGTACTTC.

The V and J genes are TRBV19 and TRBJ2-5; 8 bases are a match to TRBD2. The germline V gene has CDR1 LNHDA and CDR2 SQIVND (reference sequence). After removal of 5 bases from V and 5 bases from J, the junction contained 10 bases not matched to a gene. The CDR3 sequence is 15 residues long. The CDR3 nucleotides are TGTGCCAGTAGTGGCCGAGCGGGGGAGGTGGAGACCCAGTACTTC. Translating it yields CASSGRAGEVETQYF.

This clone has just one count. V is TRBV19 and J is TRBJ1-5; D is ambiguous. Looked up from germline, CDR1 is LNHDA and CDR2 is SQIVND (reference sequence). V lost 3 bases and J 7 bases, leaving 16 bases between the germline ends. There are 15 residues in the CDR3. Written as DNA, the CDR3 is TGTGCCAGTAGTATTGATCGGGAGTATGGACAGCCCCAGCATTTT. Protein: CASSIDREYGQPQHF.

The genes are TRBV5-4 and TRBJ2-7; 10 bases are a match to TRBD1. V shed 2 bases, J shed 3 bases, and the junction held 5 bases outside the gene matches. This CDR3 has 15 amino acids. In germline, CDR1 is SGHNT, CDR2 YYREEE (reference sequence). The DNA of the CDR3 is TGTGCCAGCAGCTTCCGGGACAGGGGTCTCTACGAGCAGTACTTC. This encodes CASSFRDRGLYEQYF. Filled out from reference TRBV5-4 and TRBJ2-7, the complete variable domain reads ETGVTQSPTHLIKTRGQQVTLRCSSQSGHNTVSWYQQALGQGPQFIFQYYREEENGRGNFPPRFSGLQFPNYSSELNVNALELDDSALYLCASSFRDRGLYEQYFGPGTRLTVT.

The V gene is TRBV9, the J gene TRBJ2-1; 10 bases line up with TRBD2. Germline V gene lookup returns CDR1 SGDLS and CDR2 YYNGEE. Trimming cost V 0 bases and J 7 bases; bases outside gene matches: 13. This CDR3 region has 18 residues. The CDR3 coding sequence is TGTGCCAGCAGCGTAGCTGGCGAGCGGGGGGGATTCGGGAATGAGCAGTTCTTC. It codes for CASSVAGERGGFGNEQFF.

The chain has TRBV11-3 and TRBJ2-5, with TRBD2 matching 9 bases. The CDR3 is 17 amino acids. CDR1 and CDR2 (germline): SGHNT, YENEEA. The ends lost 7 bases at V and 4 bases at J; junction bases unmatched: 16. The chain's CDR3 is CASIGRRGGVLGETQYF. In DNA, the CDR3 is TGTGCCAGCATTGGACGTCGCGGGGGGGTTTTAGGAGAGACCCAGTACTTC. The variable domain in full, completed from reference TRBV11-3 and TRBJ2-5, reads EAGVVQSPRYKIIEKKQPVAFWCNPISGHNTLYWYLQNLGQGPELLIRYENEEAVDDSQLPKDRFSAERLKGVDSTLKIQPAELGDSAVYLCASIGRRGGVLGETQYFGPGTRLLVL.